The present TCR beta chain was sequenced within a study of T cell responses to AZD1222 COVID-19 vaccine. Study observations and caveats: Across the whole spike, CD4 TCRs peaked at regions 160-218 and 743-854. White British donors predominated, females outnumbered males, and clonal diversity was possibly underestimated. Spike-specific TCR breadth and depth rose after two AZD1222 doses. Nearly half of unique spike-specific TCRs reportedly avoided B.1.351 and B.1.1.7 mutated regions.

Comments on this clone: Its antigen remains unknown.

Using immunoSEQ multiplex PCR, the repertoire was profiled, and TCRdb retains in-frame clones only, with some absent. The sample holds 90,000 to 130,000 clones, roughly 89% seen once. V lost 0 bases, J lost 7 bases, and 10 bases lay in between. This CDR3 has 13 amino acids. Germline V gene lookup returns CDR1 GTSNPN and CDR2 SVGIG (reference sequence). The genes are TRBV30 and TRBJ1-5, with unresolved D. This material consisted of peripheral blood, taken on day 0 of MenACWY control vaccination. The sequence was obtained from an adult in good health. CDR3 sequence: CAWSVVGKQPQHF. As DNA, the CDR3 is TGTGCCTGGAGTGTCGTCGGTAAACAGCCCCAGCATTTT.